A selection of T cell receptor beta chains follows, all from one sample in a study of T cell clones after liver transplantation. Measured with immunoSEQ multiplex PCR; TCRdb has only the in-frame clones, and not every one. This table holds 65,000 to 80,000 clones, over 65% found once. Sequenced here: CD4+ T cells from blood, sampled at the 22-month timepoint. These receptors originate from a human patient who received a liver transplant. Some T cells may be supplied by the graft donor. Both conserved end residues are part of each CDR3. The D gene is left open where the match is weak. Clone size, where shown, is once, few, many, or a class for clones that have expanded.

TRBV2,TRBJ2-3,TRBD2,.,CASSDGYSGADTQYF,TGTGCCAGCAGTGATGGCTATAGCGGGGCAGATACGCAGTATTTT
TRBV5-6,TRBJ2-3,TRBD1,.,CASSPTSRDRGEQYF,TGTGCCAGCAGCCCGACGTCCCGGGACAGGGGGGAGCAGTATTTT
TRBV4-3,TRBJ2-3,TRBD1,.,CASTTAGTVHADTQYF,TGCGCCAGCACTACGGCCGGGACAGTCCACGCAGATACGCAGTATTTT
TRBV6-5,TRBJ2-2,TRBD1,once,CATLEGGSGELFF,TGTGCCACCCTGGAAGGGGGCTCCGGGGAGCTGTTTTTT
TRBV15,TRBJ2-7,.,.,CATSRTDSYEQYF,TGTGCCACCAGTCGGACAGACTCCTACGAGCAGTACTTC
TRBV5-5,TRBJ2-4,.,.,CASSFTGTLAKNIQYF,TGTGCCAGCAGTTTTACCGGGACCTTAGCCAAAAACATTCAGTACTTC
TRBV7-8,TRBJ1-2,.,.,CASSWTVNYGYTF,TGTGCCAGCAGCTGGACAGTAAACTATGGCTACACCTTC
TRBV14,TRBJ2-5,.,few,CASSRGSGNFETQYF,TGTGCCAGCAGCCGGGGTAGCGGTAACTTTGAGACCCAGTACTTC
TRBV27,TRBJ2-3,.,once,CASSLFRDSSTDTQYF,TGTGCCAGCAGTTTATTCCGGGACTCAAGCACAGATACGCAGTATTTT
TRBV6-6,TRBJ1-5,.,.,CASSRQGYSNQPQHF,TGTGCCAGCAGTCGTCAGGGTTATAGCAATCAGCCCCAGCATTTT
TRBV7-2,TRBJ2-7,TRBD2,.,CASSFTGGVTYEQYF,TGTGCCAGCAGCTTTACTGGGGGGGTTACCTACGAGCAGTACTTC
TRBV5-1,TRBJ2-2,TRBD1,.,CASSPLTGGTGELFF,TGCGCCAGCAGTCCCTTGACAGGGGGCACCGGGGAGCTGTTTTTT
TRBV9,TRBJ2-1,TRBD2,once,CASSADSGLAGFEQFF,TGTGCCAGCAGCGCCGACAGCGGACTAGCGGGGTTTGAGCAGTTCTTC
TRBV5-6,TRBJ1-5,TRBD1,.,CASSRQGNSNQPQHF,TGTGCCAGCAGCCGACAGGGGAACAGCAATCAGCCCCAGCATTTT
TRBV11-2,TRBJ2-3,TRBD2,.,CASSSGGGLARYSTDTQYF,TGTGCCAGCAGCTCAGGGGGGGGACTAGCGAGGTATAGCACAGATACGCAGTATTTT
TRBV11-1,TRBJ1-1,.,.,CASSLVYGLSNTEAFF,TGTGCCAGCAGCTTAGTCTACGGGTTATCGAACACTGAAGCTTTCTTT
TRBV28,TRBJ2-7,TRBD1,.,CASIRQGSSYEQYF,TGTGCCAGCATACGACAGGGAAGCTCCTACGAGCAGTACTTC
TRBV4-3,TRBJ2-1,.,.,CASSQDFRSWGTEQFF,TGCGCCAGCAGCCAAGATTTCCGGTCCTGGGGAACTGAGCAGTTCTTC
TRBV10-2,TRBJ2-2,TRBD1,.,CASRSLGGSGELFF,TGCGCCAGCAGATCGCTAGGGGGCTCCGGGGAGCTGTTTTTT
TRBV2,TRBJ1-5,TRBD1,.,CASSNDRGGAQPQHF,TGTGCCAGCAGCAACGACAGGGGCGGGGCTCAGCCCCAGCATTTT
TRBV9,TRBJ1-4,.,few,CASSVGRRNEKLFF,TGTGCCAGCAGCGTAGGACGGAGAAATGAAAAACTGTTTTTT
TRBV9,TRBJ2-2,.,once,CASSVSGEGELFF,TGTGCCAGCAGCGTCTCCGGGGAAGGGGAGCTGTTTTTT
TRBV19,TRBJ1-1,.,.,CASRGNGVNTEAFF,TGTGCCAGTAGAGGTAACGGGGTGAACACTGAAGCTTTCTTT
TRBV10-3,TRBJ2-3,TRBD2,few,CAISETSGALTSTDTQYF,TGTGCCATCAGTGAGACTAGCGGGGCTTTAACTAGCACAGATACGCAGTATTTT
TRBV6-5,TRBJ2-7,.,.,CASTRGSFGGGEQYF,TGTGCCAGCACCCGGGGATCGTTCGGGGGAGGCGAGCAGTACTTC
TRBV28,TRBJ2-5,TRBD1,.,CASNLDRVETQYF,TGTGCCAGCAATTTGGACAGGGTAGAGACCCAGTACTTC
TRBV4-2,TRBJ2-7,TRBD2,.,CASSRAPGGGIPYEQYF,TGTGCCAGCAGCCGCGCCCCTGGCGGGGGTATCCCCTACGAGCAGTACTTC
TRBV18,TRBJ2-3,TRBD1,.,CASSSTGIDTQYF,TGTGCCAGCTCATCGACAGGGATAGATACGCAGTATTTT
TRBV9,TRBJ1-2,.,.,CASSVDENYGYTF,TGTGCCAGCAGCGTGGACGAAAACTATGGCTACACCTTC
TRBV6-6,TRBJ1-3,TRBD1,.,CATRQGIRRSGNTIYF,TGTGCCACTAGACAGGGGATAAGGAGATCTGGAAACACCATATATTTT
TRBV2,TRBJ2-3,TRBD2,.,CASSEMGGGGDTQYF,TGTGCCAGCAGTGAGATGGGCGGGGGGGGAGATACGCAGTATTTT
TRBV7-7,TRBJ2-3,.,.,CASSLGGASDTQYF,TGTGCTAGCAGCTTGGGGGGCGCGTCAGATACGCAGTATTTT
TRBV19,TRBJ1-4,.,.,CASIQRGGPNEKLFF,TGTGCCAGTATCCAACGGGGGGGCCCTAATGAAAAACTGTTTTTT
TRBV7-9,TRBJ1-1,.,.,CASSLLANTEAFF,TGTGCCAGCAGCTTATTAGCGAACACTGAAGCTTTCTTT
TRBV6-6,TRBJ1-2,TRBD1,.,CASSLRQGSYGYTF,TGTGCCAGCAGCCTCCGACAGGGAAGCTATGGCTACACCTTC
TRBV5-6,TRBJ2-5,.,.,CASSSTPVQETQYF,TGTGCCAGCAGCTCCACACCCGTCCAAGAGACCCAGTACTTC
TRBV18,TRBJ1-1,.,.,CASSQTGTVVSEAFF,TGTGCCAGCTCTCAGACCGGGACGGTGGTATCTGAAGCTTTCTTT
TRBV9,TRBJ2-3,.,.,CASSVVSTGADTQYF,TGTGCCAGCAGCGTAGTTTCCACCGGGGCAGATACGCAGTATTTT
TRBV19,TRBJ1-6,TRBD1,.,CASSRGTGSSSPLHF,TGTGCCAGTAGTAGGGGGACAGGGTCAAGTTCACCCCTCCACTTT
TRBV2,TRBJ2-1,.,.,CASRENREAYNEQFF,TGTGCCAGCAGAGAGAACAGGGAGGCGTACAATGAGCAGTTCTTC
TRBV10-3,TRBJ2-1,TRBD2,few,CAINPGLAGDEQFF,TGTGCCATCAATCCGGGACTAGCGGGAGATGAGCAGTTCTTC
TRBV29-1,TRBJ2-7,.,few,CSVRKGSYEQYF,TGCAGCGTTAGGAAAGGAAGCTACGAGCAGTACTTC
TRBV11-3,TRBJ2-5,.,.,CASSLSGQETQYF,TGTGCCAGCAGCTTATCAGGCCAAGAGACCCAGTACTTC
TRBV7-9,TRBJ1-3,.,.,CASSLSVDNFSGNTIYF,TGTGCCAGCAGCTTAAGTGTGGACAATTTCTCTGGAAACACCATATATTTT
TRBV19,TRBJ1-1,TRBD1,.,CASLQGMRTEAFF,TGTGCCAGCTTACAGGGGATGAGGACTGAAGCTTTCTTT
TRBV7-3,TRBJ2-1,.,.,CASSLTNSGNEQFF,TGTGCCAGCAGCTTAACTAATAGCGGCAATGAGCAGTTCTTC
TRBV18,TRBJ1-4,.,.,CASSPAGNNEKLFF,TGTGCCAGCTCACCAGCAGGGAATAATGAAAAACTGTTTTTT
TRBV5-8,TRBJ1-1,TRBD1,.,CASRFTGGTEAFF,TGTGCCAGCAGATTTACAGGGGGCACTGAAGCTTTCTTT
TRBV7-2,TRBJ1-5,.,.,CASSLRQGNQPQHF,TGTGCTAGCAGCTTGAGGCAGGGGAATCAGCCCCAGCATTTT
TRBV19,TRBJ1-4,TRBD1,.,CASSISQGAREKLFF,TGTGCCAGTAGTATCTCACAGGGGGCGCGTGAAAAACTGTTTTTT
TRBV7-2,TRBJ2-7,.,.,CASSSTLGSYEQYF,TGTGCCAGCAGCTCCACTCTCGGGAGCTACGAGCAGTACTTC
TRBV7-3,TRBJ1-1,TRBD1,few,CASSFTGETEAFF,TGTGCCAGCAGCTTTACAGGGGAGACTGAAGCTTTCTTT
TRBV11-2,TRBJ2-7,TRBD2,.,CASSFAGLAGGPSREQYF,TGTGCCAGCAGCTTCGCTGGACTAGCGGGAGGGCCCTCTAGGGAGCAGTACTTC
TRBV28,TRBJ1-3,.,.,CASVGRGNTIYF,TGTGCCAGCGTCGGGAGGGGAAACACCATATATTTT
TRBV6-5,TRBJ1-3,.,.,CASSYSKSSGNTIYF,TGTGCCAGCAGTTACTCCAAAAGCTCTGGAAACACCATATATTTT